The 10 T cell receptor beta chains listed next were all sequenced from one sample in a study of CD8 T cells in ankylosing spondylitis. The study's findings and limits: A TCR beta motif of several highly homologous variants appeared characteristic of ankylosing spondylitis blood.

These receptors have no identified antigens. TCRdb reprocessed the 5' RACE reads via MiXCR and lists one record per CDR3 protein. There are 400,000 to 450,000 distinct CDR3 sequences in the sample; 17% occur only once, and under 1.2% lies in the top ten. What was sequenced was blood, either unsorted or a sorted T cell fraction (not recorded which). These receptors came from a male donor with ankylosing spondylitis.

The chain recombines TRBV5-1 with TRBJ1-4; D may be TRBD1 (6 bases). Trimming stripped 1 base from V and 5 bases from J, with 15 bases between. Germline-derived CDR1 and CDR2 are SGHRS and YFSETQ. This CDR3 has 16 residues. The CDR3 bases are TGCGCCAGCAGCTTGACCCTACAGGGCCCGAATGAAAAACTGTTTTTT. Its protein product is CASSLTLQGPNEKLFF.

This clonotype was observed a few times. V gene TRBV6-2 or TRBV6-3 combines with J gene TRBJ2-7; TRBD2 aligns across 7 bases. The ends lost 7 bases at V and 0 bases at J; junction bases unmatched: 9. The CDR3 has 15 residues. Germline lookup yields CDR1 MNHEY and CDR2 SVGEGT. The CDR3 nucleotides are TGTGCCAGCACCAACCCTAGCGGCAGCTCCTACGAGCAGTACTTC. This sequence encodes CASTNPSGSSYEQYF.

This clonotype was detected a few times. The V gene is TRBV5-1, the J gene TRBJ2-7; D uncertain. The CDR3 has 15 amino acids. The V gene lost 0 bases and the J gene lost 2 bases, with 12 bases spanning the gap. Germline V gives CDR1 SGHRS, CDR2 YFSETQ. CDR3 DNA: TGCGCCAGCAGCTTGGTCGCCGGGTTACCCTACGAGCAGTACTTC. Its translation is CASSLVAGLPYEQYF.

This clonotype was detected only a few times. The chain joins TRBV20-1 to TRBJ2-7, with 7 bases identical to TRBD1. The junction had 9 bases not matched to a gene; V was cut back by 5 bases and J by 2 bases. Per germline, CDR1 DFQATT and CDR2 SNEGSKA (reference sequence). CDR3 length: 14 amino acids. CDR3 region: CSAPDRVKPYEQYF. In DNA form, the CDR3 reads TGCAGTGCTCCTGACAGGGTAAAACCCTACGAGCAGTACTTC.

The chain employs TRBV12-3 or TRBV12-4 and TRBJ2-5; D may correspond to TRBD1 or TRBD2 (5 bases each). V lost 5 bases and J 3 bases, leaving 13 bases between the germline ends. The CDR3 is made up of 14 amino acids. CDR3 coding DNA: TGTGCCAGCAGTAAATCCGGGGCTAAAGAGACCCAGTACTTC. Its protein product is CASSKSGAKETQYF.

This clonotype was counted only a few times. CDR3 in DNA: TGTGCCAGCAATCCCTCGTGGGGGGGGAATCAGCCCCAGCATTTT. It is translated as CASNPSWGGNQPQHF. The chain carries TRBV12-3 or TRBV12-4 and TRBJ1-5; D might be TRBD1 (5 bases). Trimming left V 7 bases short and J 4 bases short, with 17 bases between. The CDR3 is 15 residues long.

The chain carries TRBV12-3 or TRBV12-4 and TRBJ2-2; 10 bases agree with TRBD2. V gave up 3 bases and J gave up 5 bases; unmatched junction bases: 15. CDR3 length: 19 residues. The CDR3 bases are TGTGCCAGCAGTTTTTTTGTTTTGACTAGCGGGCTTCGGACCGGGGAGCTGTTTTTT. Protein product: CASSFFVLTSGLRTGELFF.

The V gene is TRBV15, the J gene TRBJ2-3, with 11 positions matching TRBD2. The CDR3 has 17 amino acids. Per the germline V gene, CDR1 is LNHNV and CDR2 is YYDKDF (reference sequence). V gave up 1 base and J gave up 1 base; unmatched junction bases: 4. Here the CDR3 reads CATSRGKTSGGTDTQYF. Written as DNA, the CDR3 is TGTGCCACCAGCAGAGGGAAGACTAGCGGGGGCACAGATACGCAGTATTTT.

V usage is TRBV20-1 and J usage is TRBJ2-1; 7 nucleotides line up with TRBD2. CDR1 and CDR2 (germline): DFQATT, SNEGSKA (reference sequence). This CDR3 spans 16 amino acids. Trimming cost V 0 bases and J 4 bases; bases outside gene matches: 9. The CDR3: CSARDTGGGLYNEQFF. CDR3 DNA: TGCAGTGCTAGAGATACGGGGGGAGGTCTTTACAATGAGCAGTTCTTC.

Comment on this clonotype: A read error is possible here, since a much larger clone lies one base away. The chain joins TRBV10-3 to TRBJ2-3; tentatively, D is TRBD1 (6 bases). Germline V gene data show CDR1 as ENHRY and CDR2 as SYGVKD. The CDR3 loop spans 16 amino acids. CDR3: CTISAQTQGITDTQYF. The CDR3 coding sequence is TGTACCATCAGTGCTCAGACTCAGGGGATCACAGATACGCAGTATTTT.